The clone carrying this TCR beta chain was seen a handful of times. This sample was taken from a study of blood T cells in healthy people across ages. Combining a sample-barcoded 5' primer with a J-beta primer mix, a second PCR ran for about 7 to 11 cycles. TCRdb reprocessed the 5' RACE reads with MiXCR, giving one entry per CDR3 protein. The data show about 760,000 distinct CDR3 sequences, roughly 56% seen once. CDR1 MNHEY and CDR2 SMNVEV come from the germline V gene (reference sequence). V dropped 3 bases and J dropped 2 bases, with 7 bases sitting between them. This CDR3 has 13 amino acids. The material sequenced was blood. This receptor was obtained from a man aged 35-49 years in good health. This rearrangement joins TRBV27 to TRBJ2-5; no reliable D call. In DNA form, the CDR3 reads TGTGCCAGCAGTTTCCAGACACAAGAGACCCAGTACTTC. Translation: CASSFQTQETQYF.